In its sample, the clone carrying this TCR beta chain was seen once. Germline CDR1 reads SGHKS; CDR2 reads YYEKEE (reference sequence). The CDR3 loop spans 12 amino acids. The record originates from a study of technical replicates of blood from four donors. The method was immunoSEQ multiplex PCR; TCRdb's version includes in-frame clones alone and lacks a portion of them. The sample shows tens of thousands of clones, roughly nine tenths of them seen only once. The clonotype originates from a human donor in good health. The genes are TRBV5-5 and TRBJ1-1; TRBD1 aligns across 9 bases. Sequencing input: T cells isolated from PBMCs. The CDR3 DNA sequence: TGTGGAACAGGGGGCGCGTACACTGAAGCTTTCTTT. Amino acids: CGTGGAYTEAFF.